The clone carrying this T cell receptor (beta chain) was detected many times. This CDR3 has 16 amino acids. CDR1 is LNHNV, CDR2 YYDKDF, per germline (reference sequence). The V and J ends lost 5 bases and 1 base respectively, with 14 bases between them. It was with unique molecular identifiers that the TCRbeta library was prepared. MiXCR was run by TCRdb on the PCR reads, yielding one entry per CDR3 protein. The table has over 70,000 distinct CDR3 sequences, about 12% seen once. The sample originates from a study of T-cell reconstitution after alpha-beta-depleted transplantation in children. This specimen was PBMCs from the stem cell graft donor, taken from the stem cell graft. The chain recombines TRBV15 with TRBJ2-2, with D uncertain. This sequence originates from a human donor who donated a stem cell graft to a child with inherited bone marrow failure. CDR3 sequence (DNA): TGTGCCACCAGCGGGTGGACCGCAGGGAACACCGGGGAGCTGTTTTTT. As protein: CATSGWTAGNTGELFF.